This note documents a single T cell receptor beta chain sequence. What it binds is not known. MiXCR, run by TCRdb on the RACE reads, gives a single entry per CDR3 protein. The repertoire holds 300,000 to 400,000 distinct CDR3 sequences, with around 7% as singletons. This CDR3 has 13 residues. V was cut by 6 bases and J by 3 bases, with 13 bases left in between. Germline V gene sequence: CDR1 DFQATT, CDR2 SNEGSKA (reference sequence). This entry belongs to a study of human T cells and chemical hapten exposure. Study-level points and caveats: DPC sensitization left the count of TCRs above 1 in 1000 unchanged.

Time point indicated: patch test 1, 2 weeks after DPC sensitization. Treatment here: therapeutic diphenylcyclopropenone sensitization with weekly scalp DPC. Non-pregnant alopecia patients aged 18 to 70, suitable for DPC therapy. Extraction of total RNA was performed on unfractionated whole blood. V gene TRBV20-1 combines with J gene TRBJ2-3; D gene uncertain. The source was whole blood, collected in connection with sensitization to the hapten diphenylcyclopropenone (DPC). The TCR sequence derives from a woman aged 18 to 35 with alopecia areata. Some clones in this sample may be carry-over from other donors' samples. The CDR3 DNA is TGCAGTGCCCCGCAGGAGACAACAGATACGCAGTATTTT. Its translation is CSAPQETTDTQYF.